These 22 T cell receptor beta chains originate from one sample sequenced in a study of blood T cells in healthy people across ages. A second 7 to 11 cycle PCR used barcoded and J-beta primers. Via MiXCR, TCRdb re-called the 5' RACE reads, giving one row per CDR3 protein. The table shows around 1,000,000 distinct CDR3 sequences, with almost 25% occurring only once. These data were also reused for a study on T cells of mothers and their children.

Sequencing was done on a sample of blood. These receptors originate from a girl aged 2 to 10 in good health.

The V call is TRBV10-3, the J call TRBJ1-1; D not certain. CDR3 length equals 12 residues. V lost 1 base to trimming and J lost 4 bases, with 4 bases between them. The germline V gene encodes CDR1 ENHRY and CDR2 SYGVKD. The CDR3 nucleotides read TGTGCCATCAGTGAGTTCGGCACTGAAGCTTTCTTT. Protein: CAISEFGTEAFF.

This clonotype was seen a few times. This rearrangement joins TRBV7-9 to TRBJ2-7; D gene unclear. The germline V and J ends were trimmed by 4 bases and 2 bases, with 6 bases remaining between them. Germline V gene data show CDR1 as SEHNR and CDR2 as FQNEAQ (reference sequence). The CDR3 loop spans 12 amino acids. The CDR3 loop is CASSSNTYEQYF. The CDR3, as DNA: TGTGCCAGCAGCTCTAATACCTACGAGCAGTACTTC.

V and J are TRBV12-3 or TRBV12-4 and TRBJ1-5; no definite D call. The CDR3 loop spans 13 amino acids. V was pared by 3 bases and J by 5 bases, with 8 bases between. The CDR3 region is CASSFLPDQPQHF. In nucleotides, the CDR3 is TGTGCCAGCAGTTTCCTTCCCGATCAGCCCCAGCATTTT.

This clonotype was observed a few times. The chain joins TRBV5-1 to TRBJ2-3; D may match TRBD1 or TRBD2 (5 bases each). The length of the CDR3 is 15 residues. CDR1 and CDR2 (germline): SGHRS, YFSETQ. Trimming removed 0 bases at V and 1 base at J, with 9 bases between. CDR3 DNA: TGCGCCAGCAGCTTGGTAGGGGACGGCACAGATACGCAGTATTTT. This gives the protein CASSLVGDGTDTQYF.

In this sample, this clonotype turned up a few times. The rearrangement links TRBV7-2 to TRBJ2-7; TRBD2 matches 7 bases. The J segment lost 2 bases and the V segment lost 1 base, leaving 8 bases of the junction unmatched. This CDR3 spans 16 amino acids. Germline V gives CDR1 SGHTA, CDR2 FQGNSA. The CDR3 bases are TGTGCCAGCAGCTTAGGAGGGGCGGGAGTCCCCTACGAGCAGTACTTC. The encoded protein is CASSLGGAGVPYEQYF.

This clonotype occurred many times. The rearrangement links TRBV12-3 or TRBV12-4 to TRBJ1-2, with D tentatively TRBD1 (6 bases). Trimming took 0 bases from V and 6 from J, leaving 14 bases between them. CDR3 length: 15 residues. CDR3 sequence: CASSLARGGEDGYTF. The CDR3 DNA follows: TGTGCCAGCAGTTTAGCGCGGGGGGGCGAGGATGGCTACACCTTC.

The V call is TRBV3-1, the J call TRBJ1-1; tentative D call: TRBD1 (5 bases). V lost 3 bases, J lost 5 bases, and 10 bases lay in between. The CDR3 is 13 residues long. The V gene's germline CDR1 is LGHDT and CDR2 YNNKEL (reference sequence). The DNA for the CDR3 is TGTGCCAGCAGCCACGGGGCAGGAACTGAAGCTTTCTTT. This encodes CASSHGAGTEAFF.

Of note for this clonotype: Lacking the conserved final phenylalanine or tryptophan, this CDR3 likely reflects a read error. V usage is TRBV29-1 and J usage is TRBJ2-5; no clear D gene. This CDR3 is 13 amino acids long. Germline CDR1 SQVTM, CDR2 ANQGSEA. With 4 bases removed from V and 1 base from J, the gap between germline ends came to 10 bases. Written as DNA, the CDR3 is TGCAGCGTTGGGAACAGCGCCCAAGAGACCCAGTACCTC. Translation gives CSVGNSAQETQYL.

This chain joins TRBV11-2 and TRBJ2-5; 9 nucleotides line up with TRBD2. The CDR3 is 16 residues long. Germline V gene sequence: CDR1 SGHAT, CDR2 FQNNGV. Trimming at V came to 5 bases and at J to 5 bases, leaving 12 bases not matched to a gene. The CDR3 here is CASSINGGGAMETQYF. In DNA, the CDR3 is TGTGCCAGCAGCATCAATGGCGGGGGGGCCATGGAGACCCAGTACTTC.

Only a few counts were recorded for this clonotype. The chain has TRBV27 and TRBJ2-4; TRBD1 aligns across 7 bases. The CDR3 runs to 13 residues. Germline V gives CDR1 MNHEY, CDR2 SMNVEV (reference sequence). J gave up 7 bases and V 5 bases, and 5 bases lay outside the gene matches. The CDR3 DNA follows: TGTGCCAGCAGTGCCGACAGGGAGAACATTCAGTACTTC. Translation gives CASSADRENIQYF.

The rearrangement uses TRBV29-1 and TRBJ2-7, with TRBD1 as a possible D gene (5 bases). Trimming stripped 6 bases from V and 6 bases from J, with 12 bases between. The CDR3 runs 11 residues. Germline CDR1 is SQVTM and CDR2 is ANQGSEA. Written as DNA, the CDR3 is TGCAGCGTCTTCAGGGTGGGCGAGCAGTACTTC. It encodes CSVFRVGEQYF.

V usage is TRBV4-3 and J usage is TRBJ2-2; no reliable D call. The CDR3 loop spans 15 amino acids. Germline lookup yields CDR1 LGHNA and CDR2 YSLEER. Trimming stripped 0 bases from V and 6 bases from J, with 11 bases between. DNA of the CDR3: TGCGCCAGCAGCCAAGACAGGTATCCAGCCGGGGAGCTGTTTTTT. As protein: CASSQDRYPAGELFF.

CDR3 nucleotides: TGTGCCAGCAGTTTATTCGAGGGCAACACCGGGGAGCTGTTTTTT. Protein product: CASSLFEGNTGELFF. The genes are TRBV27 and TRBJ2-2; perhaps TRBD2 as D (5 bases). This CDR3 comprises 15 residues. Germline V CDR1 and CDR2: MNHEY, SMNVEV (reference sequence). V lost 1 base and J 2 bases, leaving 8 bases between the germline ends.

This clonotype came up once. This chain links TRBV7-3 with TRBJ1-2; no definite D call. The CDR3 covers 15 residues. Per germline, CDR1 SGHTA and CDR2 FQGTGA. Trimming took 1 base from V and 7 from J, leaving 16 bases between them. CDR3 protein: CASSLSTGLAGGYTF. In DNA form, the CDR3 reads TGTGCCAGCAGCTTAAGTACCGGCCTCGCGGGTGGCTACACCTTC.

This chain uses TRBV12-3 or TRBV12-4 with TRBJ2-2, with a possible D match to TRBD2 (6 bases). CDR3 length: 16 residues. The ends were cut back, 6 bases at V and 2 bases at J, with 16 bases in the middle. CDR3 bases: TGTGCCAGCAGCCCCGTCCGCGGGGCTAACACCGGGGAGCTGTTTTTT. As protein: CASSPVRGANTGELFF.

This clonotype was counted between two and nine times. The rearrangement joins TRBV20-1 to TRBJ2-3; D is tentatively TRBD1 or TRBD2 (5 bases each). The germline V and J ends were trimmed by 5 bases and 2 bases, with 17 bases remaining between them. The CDR3 consists of 15 residues. Germline CDR1 DFQATT, CDR2 SNEGSKA (reference sequence). The CDR3 spells CSAARDHPTTDTQYF. The CDR3 nucleotides are TGCAGTGCTGCCCGGGACCACCCAACCACAGATACGCAGTATTTT.

A few counts support this clonotype. The J gene is TRBJ2-3, the V gene TRBV28; 9 positions agree with TRBD2. The V and J ends lost 3 bases and 5 bases, in that order; junction bases with no gene match: 9. Looked up from germline, CDR1 is MDHEN and CDR2 is SYDVKM. This CDR3 is built from 16 residues. CDR3 DNA sequence: TGTGCCAGCAGTTTGATTCCGGCGGGAGGGGGAGATACGCAGTATTTT. This codes for CASSLIPAGGGDTQYF.

This clonotype was counted between two and nine times. The CDR3: CSASEGRANEQFF. In nucleotides, the CDR3 is TGCAGTGCTAGCGAAGGGAGGGCCAATGAGCAGTTCTTC. This sequence joins TRBV20-1 and TRBJ2-1; 7 nucleotides match TRBD2. The CDR3 totals 13 residues. V dropped 3 bases and J dropped 6; count of bases not matched to a gene: 5. Germline CDR1 reads DFQATT; CDR2 reads SNEGSKA (reference sequence).

This clonotype was found a few times. The gene calls are TRBV7-3 and TRBJ1-4; D gene uncertain. Looked up from germline, CDR1 is SGHTA and CDR2 is FQGTGA. The CDR3 runs 15 residues. The ends were cut back, 5 bases at V and 4 bases at J, with 14 bases in the middle. DNA for the CDR3: TGTGCCAGCAGCCCGGGCATTGGTCTTAATGAAAAACTGTTTTTT. Translating gives CASSPGIGLNEKLFF.

This clonotype was seen more than once but under ten times. V usage is TRBV4-2 and J usage is TRBJ1-4; TRBD1 might be the D (5 bases). This CDR3 is 16 amino acids long. The germline CDR1 and CDR2 sequences are LGHNA and YNFKEQ. V was cut by 1 base and J by 8 bases, with 17 bases left in between. CDR3 amino acids: CASSQVSKQGREKLFF. The CDR3 nucleotides are TGTGCCAGCAGCCAAGTATCGAAGCAGGGCCGAGAAAAACTGTTTTTT.

The chain has TRBV2 and TRBJ1-1; D is unresolved. CDR3 size: 11 residues. Trimming left V 5 bases short and J 8 bases short, with 9 bases between. Germline assignment: CDR1 SNHLY and CDR2 FYNNEI. The CDR3 DNA follows: TGTGCCAGCAGTCAACTAAGAGAAGCTTTCTTT. It translates to CASSQLREAFF.

This clonotype has only a few counts. At one boundary the junction diverges from the germline segment, which might be a read error. The chain uses TRBV28 and TRBJ1-4; a weak D match, TRBD1 (6 bases). Germline CDR1 MDHEN, CDR2 SYDVKM. CDR3 length: 13 residues. CDR3 DNA: TGTGCCATAGGGGCGACAGGTTCAGTAAAACTATTTTTT. Translated: CAIGATGSVKLFF.